These 30 T cell receptor beta chains were all obtained from the same sample, sequenced in a study of a mutant IDH1 vaccine in newly diagnosed glioma. Time point reported: week 35, safety follow-up. Each vaccine dose was 300 ug of mutant IDH1 20-mer peptide, with topical imiquimod. These receptors have no known antigen. Method: immunoSEQ multiplex PCR; TCRdb's copy keeps in-frame clones and lacks some. Here the sample spans roughly 60,000 clones, 81% being singletons. The sequences come from PBMCs, collected from a glioma patient whose treatment included an IDH1 peptide vaccine. These receptors were obtained from a man in his forties with glioma.

The rearrangement uses TRBV11-2 and TRBJ1-1; TRBD1 agrees at 7 bases. Germline assignment: CDR1 SGHAT and CDR2 FQNNGV. V trimming: 5 bases; J trimming: 1 base; junction bases outside the gene matches: 7. The length of the CDR3 is 15 residues. The CDR3 loop is CASSRSTGSNTEAFF. The DNA of the CDR3 is TGTGCCAGCAGCCGTTCGACAGGGTCGAACACTGAAGCTTTCTTT.

The J gene is TRBJ2-7, the V gene TRBV6-4; D is ambiguous. The CDR3 length is 12 residues. With 5 bases removed from V and 1 base from J, the gap between germline ends came to 6 bases. Germline-derived CDR1 and CDR2 are MRHNA and SNTAGT. The CDR3 protein is CASSKVSYEQYF. As DNA, the CDR3 is TGTGCCAGCAGTAAGGTGTCCTACGAGCAGTACTTC.

This clone has more than one count but fewer than ten. The chain carries TRBV9 and TRBJ1-2; D perhaps matches TRBD1 (6 bases). V lost 0 bases and J 5 bases, leaving 20 bases between the germline ends. The CDR3 has 17 residues. Germline V CDR1 and CDR2: SGDLS, YYNGEE. This chain's CDR3 is CASSVVPRTTGSYGYTF. The CDR3 coding sequence is TGTGCCAGCAGCGTAGTCCCCCGGACAACAGGGTCATATGGCTACACCTTC.

The chain uses TRBV5-4 and TRBJ2-2; D perhaps matches TRBD1 (6 bases). V was shortened by 2 bases and J by 1 base, with 18 bases between the two germline ends. The CDR3 consists of 18 residues. CDR1 is SGHNT, CDR2 YYREEE, per germline (reference sequence). The CDR3 protein is CASSFRQGKVLNTGELFF. The CDR3 DNA sequence: TGTGCCAGCAGCTTTAGGCAGGGGAAGGTCTTGAACACCGGGGAGCTGTTTTTT. Complete variable domain (other parts from reference TRBV5-4 and TRBJ2-2): ETGVTQSPTHLIKTRGQQVTLRCSSQSGHNTVSWYQQALGQGPQFIFQYYREEENGRGNFPPRFSGLQFPNYSSELNVNALELDDSALYLCASSFRQGKVLNTGELFFGEGSRLTVL.

The chain links TRBV25-1 to TRBJ1-4; 9 bases are a match to TRBD1. Germline lookup yields CDR1 MGHDK and CDR2 SYGVNS. Trimming at V came to 4 bases and at J to 8 bases, leaving 17 bases not matched to a gene. This CDR3 is built from 18 residues. The CDR3 reads CASSARFEASDRGEKLFF. The CDR3 region has the DNA TGTGCCAGCAGTGCCCGATTCGAGGCGTCCGACAGGGGGGAAAAACTGTTTTTT.

This clone was detected a few times. CDR3 protein: CASSQDWGQGVYEQYF. For the CDR3, the DNA is TGCGCCAGCAGCCAAGATTGGGGACAGGGGGTATACGAGCAGTACTTC. The chain couples TRBV4-1 to TRBJ2-7, with TRBD1 matching over 11 bases. The CDR3 is 16 residues long. Germline V CDR1 and CDR2: MGHRA, YSYEKL. J gave up 4 bases and V 0 bases, and 5 bases lay outside the gene matches.

In DNA form, the CDR3 reads TGCGCCAGCACCCCAAATTCCTACGAGCAGTACTTC. It codes for CASTPNSYEQYF. V usage is TRBV23-1 and J usage is TRBJ2-5; D gene uncertain. The better agreement between TRBJ2-7 and the DNA end casts doubt on the J call. Being an ORF, TRBV23-1 has a function that is uncertain. This CDR3 has 12 residues.

The rearrangement uses TRBV6-1 and TRBJ1-4; 8 nucleotides line up with TRBD1. Trimming removed 10 bases from V and 7 bases from J; junction bases left unmatched: 5. There are 12 residues in the CDR3. Germline CDR1 MNHNS, CDR2 SASEGT. CDR3 nucleotide sequence: TGTGCCACCCAGGGGGCGAGTGAAAAACTGTTTTTT. Translating gives CATQGASEKLFF.

This chain links TRBV7-6 with TRBJ2-6; D may be TRBD2 (7 bases). Trimming pared 2 bases from V and 0 bases from J, leaving 26 bases between. There are 22 residues in the CDR3. The germline CDR1 and CDR2 sequences are SGHVS and FNYEAQ. CDR3 DNA: TGTGCCAGCAGCTTACCACTAGACCACATGGGGGGGACAAGCTCTGGGGCCAACGTCCTGACTTTC. Its protein is CASSLPLDHMGGTSSGANVLTF.

This chain joins TRBV6-5 and TRBJ1-5, with D possibly being TRBD1 (6 bases). CDR1 is MNHEY, CDR2 SVGAGI, per germline. The CDR3 has 13 amino acids. Trimming pared 5 bases from V and 7 bases from J, leaving 12 bases between. CDR3 region: CASSIQGSQPQHF. The CDR3, as DNA: TGTGCCAGCAGTATACAGGGTTCCCAGCCCCAGCATTTT.

This chain links TRBV6-5 with TRBJ2-1; the match to TRBD1 covers 9 bases. The V and J ends lost 6 bases and 5 bases, in that order; junction bases with no gene match: 5. The germline CDR1 and CDR2 sequences are MNHEY and SVGAGI. This CDR3 region has 14 residues. For the CDR3, the DNA is TGTGCCAGCAGGAAGGGACAGGGCAACAATGAGCAGTTCTTC. Its translation: CASRKGQGNNEQFF.

The J gene is TRBJ1-1, the V gene TRBV19; 9 nucleotides line up with TRBD1. The CDR3 totals 12 residues. Germline trimming cut 5 bases from V and 10 bases from J; bases unmatched to any gene: 5. Per germline, CDR1 LNHDA and CDR2 SQIVND (reference sequence). The CDR3 region is CASSQQGARAFF. As DNA, the CDR3 is TGTGCCAGTAGTCAACAGGGGGCGCGAGCTTTCTTT.

The chain joins TRBV19 to TRBJ2-7; 9 bases map to TRBD2. CDR3 size: 14 residues. Germline V gene lookup returns CDR1 LNHDA and CDR2 SQIVND (reference sequence). After removal of 4 bases from V and 5 bases from J, the junction contained 6 bases not matched to a gene. The CDR3 nucleotides are TGTGCCAGTAGTACCGGGACTAGCTTCCACGAGCAGTACTTC. It is translated as CASSTGTSFHEQYF.

The chain joins TRBV19 to TRBJ2-7; a possible D gene is TRBD1 (6 bases). CDR1 LNHDA and CDR2 SQIVND come from the germline V gene (reference sequence). V was trimmed by 5 bases and J by 6 bases, leaving 17 bases between them. The CDR3 loop spans 14 amino acids. CDR3 DNA: TGTGCCAGTAGTGGGCTACAGGGACGGGGCGAGCAGTACTTC. Translating it yields CASSGLQGRGEQYF.

The chain recombines TRBV19 with TRBJ1-2; 7 positions agree with TRBD1. CDR3 length: 15 residues. CDR1 is LNHDA, CDR2 SQIVND, per germline (reference sequence). After removal of 5 bases from V and 4 bases from J, the junction contained 10 bases not matched to a gene. Here the CDR3 DNA reads TGTGCCAGTAGTGCTCCGGGACAGAAAACCTATGGCTACACCTTC. This sequence encodes CASSAPGQKTYGYTF.

The V and J genes are TRBV5-4 and TRBJ1-1, with 11 bases fitting TRBD1. The CDR3 is made up of 15 amino acids. J was trimmed by 3 bases and V by 4 bases; bases with no gene match: 5. CDR1 SGHNT and CDR2 YYREEE come from the germline V gene (reference sequence). The CDR3 sequence: CASSKPGQGDTEAFF. CDR3 in DNA: TGTGCCAGCAGCAAGCCGGGACAGGGGGACACTGAAGCTTTCTTT.

This clone was seen a few times. V and J are TRBV29-1 and TRBJ2-7; D not certain. CDR3 length equals 12 residues. CDR1 and CDR2 from the germline V gene are SQVTM and ANQGSEA. Trimming removed 4 bases from V and 4 bases from J, with 11 bases in between. This CDR3 reads CSVAWIGYEQYF. Written as DNA, the CDR3 is TGCAGCGTTGCTTGGATTGGGTACGAGCAGTACTTC.

The rearrangement uses TRBV5-4 and TRBJ1-1; D remains ambiguous. Trimming took off 4 bases at V and 5 bases at J, with 12 bases between the two ends. Germline CDR1 and CDR2: SGHNT and YYREEE (reference sequence). The CDR3 has 13 residues. Here the CDR3 reads CASSPGPGTEAFF. CDR3 coding DNA: TGTGCCAGCAGCCCGGGTCCGGGGACTGAAGCTTTCTTT.

This clone appeared many times. The chain carries TRBV21-1 and TRBJ1-1; the table gives TRBD1 as D, unverified against the DNA. TRBV21-1 is described as a pseudogene. The CDR3 has 14 residues. The CDR3 is CASSKTGLNTEAFF. The CDR3 DNA sequence: TGTGCCAGCAGCAAGACAGGGTTGAACACTGAAGCTTTCTTT.

The chain has TRBV30 and TRBJ1-2; D might be TRBD1 (5 bases). Deletions cut 5 bases from V and 5 bases from J, with 21 bases between. CDR1 GTSNPN and CDR2 SVGIG come from the germline V gene (reference sequence). The CDR3 sequence is 15 residues long. The CDR3, as DNA: TGTGCCTGGTCGGCAGCCCTTCCGGGGCCTTATGGCTACACCTTC. Translating it yields CAWSAALPGPYGYTF. The whole variable domain, remainder taken from reference TRBV30 and TRBJ1-2, is SQTIHQWPATLVQPVGSPLSLECTVEGTSNPNLYWYRQAAGRGLQLLFYSVGIGQISSEVPQNLSASRPQDRQFILSSKKLLLSDSGFYLCAWSAALPGPYGYTFGSGTRLTVV.

The rearrangement links TRBV6-5 to TRBJ1-1; unclear D gene. V lost 9 bases and J 3 bases, leaving 11 bases between the germline ends. This CDR3 has 12 residues. Germline lookup yields CDR1 MNHEY and CDR2 SVGAGI. The CDR3 bases are TGTGCCAGTAAGGGAACGGACACTGAAGCTTTCTTT. Translated, it gives CASKGTDTEAFF.

The genes are TRBV4-3 and TRBJ2-7; 7 nucleotides match TRBD2. CDR3 length: 17 residues. Germline CDR1 LGHNA, CDR2 YSLEER. The trim removed 0 bases at V and 1 base at J, leaving 9 bases unmatched. CDR3 nucleotide sequence: TGCGCCAGCAGCCAAGATGGGACCCCGGGGGGATCCTACGAGCAGTACTTC. Translated, it gives CASSQDGTPGGSYEQYF.

J is TRBJ1-5 and V is TRBV7-2; D is perhaps TRBD1 (5 bases). Looked up from germline, CDR1 is SGHTA and CDR2 is FQGNSA. The CDR3 has 14 amino acids. Trimming left V 7 bases short and J 1 base short, with 11 bases between. The CDR3 region has the DNA TGTGCCAGCAACCCCCGGGGGAGCAATCAGCCCCAGCATTTT. It translates to CASNPRGSNQPQHF. Full variable domain (outside the CDR3, taken from reference TRBV7-2 and TRBJ1-5): GAGVSQSPSNKVTEKGKDVELRCDPISGHTALYWYRQSLGQGLEFLIYFQGNSAPDKSGLPSDRFSAERTGGSVSTLTIQRTQQEDSAVYLCASNPRGSNQPQHFGDGTRLSIL.

The chain joins TRBV10-3 to TRBJ2-7, with D tentatively TRBD1 (6 bases). This CDR3 is 17 amino acids long. Deletions cut 9 bases from V and 7 bases from J, with 31 bases between. Germline values: CDR1 ENHRY, CDR2 SYGVKD. The CDR3 spells CAISKLPTGPLSEEQYF. The CDR3 nucleotides are TGTGCCATATCGAAGCTTCCGACAGGTCCCCTATCGGAAGAGCAGTACTTC.

The chain joins TRBV18 to TRBJ2-2; D gene ambiguous. V was cut by 5 bases and J by 4 bases, with 14 bases left in between. Germline V CDR1 and CDR2: KGHSH, LQKENI. The CDR3 consists of 15 residues. The CDR3, as DNA: TGTGCCAGCTCAGCAGGCGTTTGGGCCACCGGGGAGCTGTTTTTT. This encodes CASSAGVWATGELFF.

The sample holds a few counts of this clone. CDR3 sequence: CATGQGGNSPLHF. The CDR3 nucleotides read TGTGCCACCGGACAGGGAGGGAATTCACCCCTCCACTTT. V usage is TRBV6-5 and J usage is TRBJ1-6; 8 bases agree with TRBD1. J was trimmed by 7 bases and V by 10 bases; bases with no gene match: 6. Germline CDR1 MNHEY, CDR2 SVGAGI. The CDR3 has 13 amino acids.

This clone showed up just once. The V call is TRBV7-9, the J call TRBJ2-1; D is unresolved. The V gene lost 4 bases and the J gene lost 5 bases, with 6 bases spanning the gap. This CDR3 is built from 12 residues. Germline assignment: CDR1 SEHNR and CDR2 FQNEAQ (reference sequence). For the CDR3, the DNA is TGTGCCAGCAGCTCTATGGACAATGAGCAGTTCTTC. Encoded protein: CASSSMDNEQFF.

This clone was counted a single time. The CDR3 region is CASRPGLQETQYF. The CDR3 DNA follows: TGTGCCAGCAGGCCCGGACTGCAAGAGACCCAGTACTTC. The genes are TRBV6-5 and TRBJ2-5, with a possible D match to TRBD2 (5 bases). This CDR3 has 13 amino acids. From germline, CDR1 is MNHEY and CDR2 SVGAGI. The V gene lost 6 bases and the J gene lost 2 bases, with 10 bases spanning the gap.

The CDR3 protein is CATSRDYGGPGGTGELFF. The CDR3 DNA reads TGTGCCACCAGCAGAGATTACGGCGGGCCAGGGGGAACCGGGGAGCTGTTTTTT. This sequence joins TRBV15 and TRBJ2-2, with TRBD1 matching over 7 bases. The CDR3 runs to 18 residues. After removal of 0 bases from V and 5 bases from J, the junction contained 12 bases not matched to a gene. Per the germline V gene, CDR1 is LNHNV and CDR2 is YYDKDF (reference sequence).

The gene calls are TRBV5-1 and TRBJ2-7; D may be TRBD1 (6 bases). CDR3 length: 14 residues. V lost 1 base to trimming and J lost 3 bases, with 11 bases between them. Germline CDR1 is SGHRS and CDR2 is YFSETQ. CDR3 sequence reads: CASSLNAQGYEQYF. CDR3 nucleotide sequence: TGCGCCAGCAGCTTGAATGCACAGGGCTACGAGCAGTACTTC.